This T cell receptor beta chain originates from a study of blood T cell repertoires in COVID-19 (dated by TCRdb to 2020 to 2022). Concerning the study at large: Samples from collaborators originated in the United States, Italy and Spain and spanned both the acute and convalescent phases of COVID-19. The prospective study material was composed of cDNA or gDNA derived from T cells, B-cell-depleted T cells, or PBMCs. Deeply sampled blood TCRbeta repertoires from subjects exposed to, actively infected with, or recovered from COVID-19 were included in the dataset. The repertoires were released in a freely available public database intended as a resource for research on the immune response to SARS-CoV-2. The samples were drawn from the first 160 participants of the ongoing ImmuneRACE study and from 1,254 subjects provided by 6 global collaborators. Nearly every sample came with metadata listing a de-identified subject ID, COVID-19 status, age in years and sex. Where available, HLA class I and class II types were obtained from metadata supplied by the sample provider rather than from assay-based typing. The research as a whole found: Clinical and demographic metadata were provided uncurated, with the amount varying by source and participant.

One collaborating source in Seattle enrolled patients during active infection and followed them longitudinally through the course of disease. Whole blood was collected in K2EDTA tubes by collaborating institutions according to the institutions' own protocols. For TCRbeta analysis, collaborators shipped samples as frozen whole blood, isolated PBMCs, or DNA extracted from either of those sample types. The CDR3 goes from the cysteine to the phenylalanine over 14 residues. Just the 42-base CDR3 DNA is kept, in frame starting at base 1. V is shortened by 0 bases, J by 7 bases, and the region joining them spans 10 bases. CDR1 LGHDT and CDR2 YNNKEL were looked up in the germline V gene (reference sequence). Of note for this clone: Which antigen it targets is not known. Qualities for individual bases were not recorded, and no much larger clone is one base off.

TCRbeta CDR3 regions were amplified from genomic DNA by means of the immunoSEQ Assay, a bias-controlled multiplex PCR. In the source study's methods: The number of nucleated cells in each sample was estimated by amplification of reference gene primers within the assay. To quantify the absolute abundance of each unique TCRbeta CDR3 rearrangement, sequence reads were collapsed and filtered. For each sample, productive Simpson clonality was calculated as the square root of Simpson's diversity index over productive rearrangements. Here the immuneACCESS table is served through TCRdb, limited to in-frame sequences with V and J called. Missing clones are a known gap in these copies; in checked studies unresolved V genes cover under half, and the rest lacks a known reason. The DNA was the basis for D and trimming; V, J and clone size are from that table. This sample gives some 270,000 clones in total; around 90% of them show up just once. Jointly, the top ten make up 2.1% of the sample.

Sequenced: peripheral blood. This receptor was obtained from a woman aged 60-75 years with COVID-19, enrolled during active disease. Recombination connected TRBV3-1 (or the pseudogene TRBV3-2) to TRBJ1-5, with the D gene not clear enough to name. The CDR3 corresponds to CASSQDASRQPQHF. The DNA sequence is TGTGCCAGCAGCCAAGATGCCTCACGGCAGCCCCAGCATTTT.